This TCR beta chain was identified during a study of blood T cell repertoires in COVID-19. The wider study: Researchers got acute and convalescent COVID-19 samples from the United States, Italy and Spain. The analysed material was cDNA or gDNA that came from T cells, B-cell-depleted T cells, or PBMCs.

J lost 5 bases, V lost 3 bases, and 8 bases had no gene match. The CDR3 length is 15 residues. Germline V gene lookup returns CDR1 KGHSH and CDR2 LQKENI. In the authors' methods: From reference gene primer amplification, estimates of nucleated cell counts were derived. Using immunoSEQ multiplex PCR, the repertoire was profiled, and TCRdb retains in-frame clones only, with some absent. The V and J calls and clone size were taken over from that table, and D and trimming were inferred from the DNA. The sample has 100,000 to 120,000 clones, almost 80% seen once. Sequenced: peripheral blood. This receptor was identified in a woman of 80 years or more with active or convalescent COVID-19. The chain joins TRBV18 to TRBJ2-7; 9 positions agree with TRBD2. The DNA of the CDR3 is TGTGCCAGCTCACCTCCCGGACTAGCGTCCCACGAGCAGTACTTC. It translates to CASSPPGLASHEQYF.